This TCR beta chain derives from a study of graft-versus-host responses after intestinal transplantation. This CDR3 spans 15 amino acids. Germline CDR1 reads SGHDT; CDR2 reads YYEEEE. The V gene lost 1 base and the J gene lost 4 bases, with 11 bases spanning the gap. The table came from immunoSEQ multiplex PCR; TCRdb's copy has only in-frame clones and leaves some out. The data hold fewer than 85,000 clones, with approximately 94% observed a single time. Notes on this clone: Its antigen is unidentified.

The rearrangement uses TRBV5-6 and TRBJ2-2; D uncertain. The receptor's source is a human donor who received an intestinal transplant. This material consisted of unstimulated CD8+ T cells sorted from spleen or lymph node cells, taken before intestinal transplant. The CDR3 reads CASSLMVSGTGELFF. The CDR3 DNA follows: TGTGCCAGCAGCTTGATGGTGTCGGGCACCGGGGAGCTGTTTTTT.